The rows below give T cell receptor beta chains drawn from one sample of a study of prognosis after radiotherapy for stage I lung cancer. In TCRdb, the multiplex PCR reads were re-called with MiXCR into one record per CDR3 protein. The top ten clones hold approximately 40% of a sample with 15,000 to 20,000 distinct CDR3 sequences, around 40% of them seen once. The sample in question was PBMCs, obtained before or after stereotactic body radiation therapy (not recorded which). The receptor set was obtained from a donor at least 50 years old with non-small cell lung cancer. CDR3s include the opening cysteine and the closing phenylalanine or tryptophan. Each record gives: J gene, D gene, clone size, V gene, CDR3 protein, CDR3 DNA. A D gene is named only where the DNA matches it firmly. Rows may omit the clone size; those that give it use once, few, many or a size class.

TRBJ2-2 | . | medium-sized | TRBV3-1 | CASSQDYSSSTGELFF | TGTGCCAGCAGCCAAGATTACTCCTCGAGTACCGGGGAGCTGTTTTTT
TRBJ2-1 | . | . | TRBV27 | CASTLVASNEQFF | TGTGCCAGCACCCTGGTAGCCTCCAATGAGCAGTTCTTC
TRBJ2-7 | TRBD1 | many | TRBV14 | CASSQAYGTGSEQYF | TGTGCCAGCAGCCAAGCGTACGGGACAGGGTCCGAGCAGTACTTC
TRBJ2-4 | TRBD2 | many | TRBV10-2 | CASSRVSGGVAKNIQYF | TGCGCCAGCAGTCGAGTGTCGGGGGGGGTAGCCAAAAACATTCAGTACTTC
TRBJ2-2 | . | . | TRBV28 | CASSLGGIGGISGELFF | TGTGCCAGCAGTTTGGGGGGCATTGGCGGGATCTCCGGGGAGCTGTTTTTT
TRBJ2-7 | . | many | TRBV4-1 | CASSQGETLSEQYF | TGCGCCAGCAGCCAAGGGGAGACGTTGAGCGAGCAGTACTTC
TRBJ2-3 | TRBD2 | . | TRBV20-1 | CSAATHGGLAGGTTDTQYF | TGCAGTGCCGCGACCCATGGTGGACTAGCGGGAGGTACCACAGACACGCAGTATTTT
TRBJ2-7 | . | . | TRBV7-2 | CASSSSSSYEQYF | TGTGCCAGCAGCTCATCTAGCTCCTACGAGCAGTACTTC
TRBJ2-1 | . | . | TRBV20-1 | CSAPGVGLRYEQFF | TGCAGTGCCCCCGGCGTGGGCCTGAGGTATGAGCAGTTCTTC
TRBJ1-3 | . | once | TRBV6-1 | CVSSLKGGNGNTIYF | TGTGTCAGCAGCCTGAAGGGGGGCAATGGCAACACCATATATTTT
TRBJ2-7 | . | once | TRBV28 | CASSPSGYLGQYF | TGTGCCAGCAGCCCCTCAGGGTACTTAGGGCAGTACTTC
TRBJ2-7 | TRBD1 | many | TRBV20-1 | CSAKVAGQGFEQYF | TGCAGTGCTAAAGTGGCGGGACAGGGGTTCGAGCAGTACTTC
TRBJ2-2 | . | many | TRBV19 | CASSLRYLGSGELFF | TGTGCCAGTAGTCTCCGATATTTGGGATCCGGGGAGCTGTTTTTT
TRBJ2-3 | . | . | TRBV12-3/TRBV12-4 | CASSRGTTDTQYF | TGTGCCAGCAGTAGAGGGACCACAGATACGCAGTATTTT
TRBJ2-1 | TRBD2 | . | TRBV5-4 | CASSPWTSGSYNEQFF | TGTGCCAGCAGCCCTTGGACTAGCGGGTCCTACAATGAGCAGTTCTTC
TRBJ2-7 | . | . | TRBV30 | CAWSPLGTPLLYEQYF | TGTGCCTGGAGTCCCCTCGGGACCCCCCTTCTCTACGAGCAGTACTTC
TRBJ2-1 | TRBD2 | many | TRBV7-2 | CARGKRGSYNEQFF | TGTGCCAGAGGGAAGCGGGGGTCGTACAATGAGCAGTTCTTC
TRBJ2-3 | . | . | TRBV6-2/TRBV6-3 | CASSRTYNTYTQYF | TGTGCCAGCAGTAGGACATACAACACATATACGCAGTATTTT
TRBJ2-2 | . | many | TRBV7-3 | CASRLGGSGELFF | TGTGCCAGCCGCCTCGGGGGAAGCGGGGAGCTGTTTTTT
TRBJ1-1 | . | many | TRBV12-3/TRBV12-4 | CASRKSTEAFF | TGTGCCAGCAGAAAAAGCACTGAAGCTTTCTTT
TRBJ1-4 | TRBD1 | many | TRBV24-1 | CATSDAGTGNEKLFF | TGTGCCACCAGTGACGCCGGGACAGGGAACGAAAAACTGTTTTTT
TRBJ1-5 | . | . | TRBV6-2/TRBV6-3 | CASSDGTWRNQPQHF | TGTGCCAGCAGTGACGGTACCTGGCGCAATCAGCCCCAGCATTTT
TRBJ1-3 | . | many | TRBV6-5 | CASSFGHLSGNTIYF | TGTGCCAGCAGTTTCGGACACCTCTCTGGAAACACCATATATTTT
TRBJ2-2 | . | . | TRBV11-3 | CDRSAHGELFF | TGTGACAGAAGCGCCCACGGGGAGCTGTTTTTT
TRBJ1-3 | . | many | TRBV20-1 | CSALPRISGNTIYF | TGCAGTGCTTTGCCCAGGATCTCTGGAAACACCATATATTTT
TRBJ1-5 | . | . | TRBV28 | CSSSHLKQGSNQPQHF | TGTTCCAGCAGCCACCTCAAACAAGGGAGTAATCAGCCCCAGCACTTT
TRBJ2-7 | TRBD1 | . | TRBV29-1 | CSVRTGVYEQYF | TGCAGCGTCCGGACAGGGGTGTACGAGCAGTACTTC
TRBJ2-5 | TRBD2 | few | TRBV30 | CAWSVGGGETQYF | TGTGCCTGGAGTGTCGGCGGGGGAGAGACCCAGTACTTC
TRBJ2-7 | . | . | TRBV29-1 | CSVVQGAYEQYF | TGCAGCGTTGTACAGGGCGCCTACGAGCAGTACTTC
TRBJ2-3 | . | many | TRBV3-1 | CASSQTDGARTDTQYF | TGTGCCAGCAGCCAAACAGACGGCGCTCGCACAGATACGCAGTATTTT
TRBJ2-3 | TRBD1 | many | TRBV20-1 | CSAQQGVGDTQYF | TGCAGTGCTCAACAGGGGGTCGGGGATACGCAGTATTTT
TRBJ2-1 | TRBD2 | once | TRBV9 | CASSDGTSGDSYNEQFF | TGTGCCAGCAGCGATGGGACTAGCGGGGACTCCTACAATGAGCAGTTCTTC
TRBJ1-3 | . | . | TRBV18 | CASSPFSDSGNTIYF | TGTGCCAGCTCACCATTCTCAGACTCTGGAAACACCATATATTTT
TRBJ1-6 | . | . | TRBV11-2 | CASSSSGDSPLHF | TGTGCCAGCAGCTCATCAGGGGATTCACCACTCCACTTT
TRBJ2-2 | TRBD2 | . | TRBV24-1 | CATSDTTSGRGTGELFF | TGTGCCACCAGTGATACAACTAGCGGGAGAGGCACCGGGGAGCTGTTTTTT
TRBJ2-3 | TRBD2 | many | TRBV5-4 | CASGGADTQYF | TGTGCCAGCGGGGGGGCAGATACGCAGTATTTT
TRBJ2-1 | TRBD1 | many | TRBV3-1 | CASSASSGTGRSEQFF | TGTGCCAGCAGCGCTTCCTCCGGGACAGGCAGGAGTGAGCAGTTCTTC
TRBJ1-1 | . | . | TRBV6-5 | CASSYSVNGAMNTEAFF | TGTGCCAGCAGTTACTCCGTCAATGGGGCCATGAACACTGAAGCTTTCTTT
TRBJ1-2 | . | many | TRBV29-1 | CSARGGDGYGYTF | TGCAGCGCAAGGGGGGGCGATGGCTATGGCTACACCTTC
TRBJ2-7 | TRBD1 | medium-sized | TRBV6-1 | CASSEGTGTYEQYF | TGTGCCAGCAGTGAAGGGACAGGGACCTACGAGCAGTACTTC